The clone carrying this T cell receptor beta chain was picked up many times. Its antigen is unknown. The sample belongs to a study of T cells in Graves' hyperthyroidism and ophthalmopathy. The CDR3 length is 16 residues. Trimming left V 2 bases short and J 4 bases short, with 18 bases between. Per the germline V gene, CDR1 is SGHAT and CDR2 is FQNNGV. The study, taken as a whole, reports: Before onset, by a median of around six months, the model predicted ophthalmopathy.

RNA transcripts gave rise to amplified TCR beta CDR3 regions. The primer set for the first-round RT-PCR of the TCR CDR3 was HTBI. TCRdb reprocessed the multiplex PCR reads via MiXCR and lists one record per CDR3 protein. Among roughly 360,000 distinct CDR3 sequences, about 14% were seen once, and the ten largest hold less than 25%. This TCR derives from a young man with Graves' hyperthyroidism that later progressed to Graves' ophthalmopathy. The specimen was blood. V is TRBV11-2 and J is TRBJ2-7; D call uncertain. CDR3: CASSLNSGSKFYEQYF. CDR3 DNA sequence: TGTGCCAGCAGCTTAAACTCCGGGTCAAAATTTTACGAGCAGTACTTC.